These T cell receptor beta chains were read from a single sample in a study of neurological immune-mediated disorders. TCRdb analysed the 5' RACE reads with MiXCR anew, one entry per CDR3 protein. The profile shows tens of thousands of distinct CDR3 sequences, 24% of them singletons. Sequenced input: PBMCs. The receptors originated from a man aged 60-69 years with HTLV-1-associated myelopathy (HAM/TSP). CDR3s include the opening cysteine and the closing phenylalanine or tryptophan. The D gene is left open where the match is weak. The size of a clone is reported for some rows only, either as once, few or many, or as a class for expanded clones.

d_call: NA
v_call: TRBV10-1
clone_size: NA
j_call: TRBJ2-2
cdr3_aa: CASSGTPGELFF
cdr3_nt: TGCGCCAGCAGCGGGACACCCGGGGAGCTGTTTTTT

d_call: TRBD2
v_call: TRBV5-1
clone_size: NA
j_call: TRBJ2-7
cdr3_aa: CASSRGGEQYF
cdr3_nt: TGCGCCAGCAGCCGCGGGGGGGAGCAGTACTTC

d_call: NA
v_call: TRBV9
clone_size: many
j_call: TRBJ1-3
cdr3_aa: CASSVAEHISGNTIYF
cdr3_nt: TGTGCCAGCAGCGTAGCAGAACACATCTCTGGAAACACCATATATTTT

d_call: NA
v_call: TRBV5-1
clone_size: many
j_call: TRBJ1-2
cdr3_aa: CASSLDEGYGYTF
cdr3_nt: TGCGCCAGCAGCTTGGATGAGGGCTATGGCTACACCTTC

d_call: NA
v_call: TRBV6-5
clone_size: many
j_call: TRBJ2-2
cdr3_aa: CASNRHRQANTGELFF
cdr3_nt: TGTGCCAGCAATAGACACCGACAGGCCAACACCGGGGAGCTGTTTTTT

d_call: TRBD2
v_call: TRBV20-1
clone_size: many
j_call: TRBJ2-3
cdr3_aa: CSVQPPVAGGGVLDTQYF
cdr3_nt: TGCAGTGTCCAGCCGCCAGTAGCGGGAGGAGGGGTGTTAGATACGCAGTATTTT

d_call: TRBD2
v_call: TRBV5-5
clone_size: many
j_call: TRBJ2-7
cdr3_aa: CASSFASGLSYEQYF
cdr3_nt: TGTGCCAGCAGCTTTGCTAGCGGTTTATCCTACGAGCAGTACTTC

d_call: NA
v_call: TRBV7-9
clone_size: NA
j_call: TRBJ2-4
cdr3_aa: CASSLDRLAPLAKNIQYF
cdr3_nt: TGTGCCAGCAGCTTAGACAGGTTGGCGCCCCTAGCCAAAAACATTCAGTACTTC

d_call: NA
v_call: TRBV4-1
clone_size: many
j_call: TRBJ2-7
cdr3_aa: CASSLGSSSYEQYF
cdr3_nt: TGCGCCAGCAGCCTGGGGTCGAGCTCCTACGAGCAGTACTTC

d_call: TRBD1
v_call: TRBV7-2
clone_size: many
j_call: TRBJ1-6
cdr3_aa: CASSLGQGIDSPLHF
cdr3_nt: TGTGCCAGCAGCCTCGGACAGGGGATTGATTCACCCCTCCACTTT

d_call: TRBD2
v_call: TRBV20-1
clone_size: many
j_call: TRBJ2-3
cdr3_aa: CSARQLAGGSTDTQYF
cdr3_nt: TGCAGTGCTAGACAACTAGCGGGAGGGTCCACAGATACGCAGTATTTT

d_call: NA
v_call: TRBV4-1
clone_size: NA
j_call: TRBJ2-1
cdr3_aa: CASSLLNNEQFF
cdr3_nt: TGCGCCAGCAGCCTATTAAACAATGAGCAGTTCTTC

d_call: NA
v_call: TRBV27
clone_size: many
j_call: TRBJ2-5
cdr3_aa: CASSLSSLIWQETQYF
cdr3_nt: TGTGCCAGCAGTTTATCTTCCCTCATTTGGCAAGAGACCCAGTACTTC

d_call: NA
v_call: TRBV10-3
clone_size: NA
j_call: TRBJ1-1
cdr3_aa: CAISEVNTEAFF
cdr3_nt: TGTGCCATCAGTGAGGTGAACACTGAAGCTTTCTTT

d_call: TRBD1
v_call: TRBV5-1
clone_size: many
j_call: TRBJ1-4
cdr3_aa: CASRTGVDEKLFF
cdr3_nt: TGCGCCAGCAGGACAGGGGTCGACGAAAAACTGTTTTTT

d_call: NA
v_call: TRBV7-2
clone_size: many
j_call: TRBJ2-7
cdr3_aa: CASSLGHNEQYF
cdr3_nt: TGTGCCAGCAGCTTAGGGCATAACGAGCAGTACTTC

d_call: NA
v_call: TRBV20-1
clone_size: many
j_call: TRBJ2-1
cdr3_aa: CSATDPSAGSSDNEQFF
cdr3_nt: TGCAGTGCAACTGATCCCAGCGCGGGATCCTCCGACAATGAGCAGTTCTTC

d_call: NA
v_call: TRBV5-1
clone_size: many
j_call: TRBJ1-1
cdr3_aa: CASSLGLTAMNTEAFF
cdr3_nt: TGCGCCAGCAGCTTGGGCTTGACAGCAATGAACACTGAAGCTTTCTTT

d_call: NA
v_call: TRBV6-5
clone_size: many
j_call: TRBJ1-2
cdr3_aa: CASGDHPGYYGYTF
cdr3_nt: TGTGCCAGTGGTGACCACCCGGGATACTATGGCTACACCTTC

d_call: NA
v_call: TRBV29-1
clone_size: NA
j_call: TRBJ2-7
cdr3_aa: CSVELGVTGSYEQYF
cdr3_nt: TGCAGCGTTGAGTTAGGGGTGACAGGCTCCTACGAGCAGTACTTC

d_call: TRBD2
v_call: TRBV10-3
clone_size: NA
j_call: TRBJ2-1
cdr3_aa: CAIRSSGIGDEQFF
cdr3_nt: TGTGCCATCAGGTCTAGCGGGATCGGGGATGAGCAGTTCTTC

d_call: NA
v_call: TRBV5-1
clone_size: few
j_call: TRBJ2-6
cdr3_aa: CASRRRLSGANVLTF
cdr3_nt: TGCGCCAGCAGAAGACGGCTCTCTGGGGCCAACGTCCTGACTTTC

d_call: NA
v_call: TRBV20-1
clone_size: many
j_call: TRBJ2-1
cdr3_aa: CSASRAISYNEQFF
cdr3_nt: TGCAGTGCTAGTAGGGCGATCTCCTACAATGAGCAGTTCTTC

d_call: TRBD1
v_call: TRBV5-1
clone_size: NA
j_call: TRBJ2-3
cdr3_aa: CASRSGTGRDTQYF
cdr3_nt: TGCGCCAGCAGGTCCGGGACAGGGAGGGATACGCAGTATTTT

d_call: NA
v_call: TRBV7-9
clone_size: many
j_call: TRBJ2-3
cdr3_aa: CASSLDWGEITDTQYF
cdr3_nt: TGTGCCAGCAGCTTAGACTGGGGCGAGATCACAGATACGCAGTATTTT

d_call: NA
v_call: TRBV25-1
clone_size: NA
j_call: TRBJ1-1
cdr3_aa: CASRLEGSNTEAFF
cdr3_nt: TGTGCCAGCAGATTAGAGGGGTCTAACACTGAAGCTTTCTTT

d_call: NA
v_call: TRBV6-5
clone_size: many
j_call: TRBJ2-7
cdr3_aa: CASSYRRNGVYEQYF
cdr3_nt: TGTGCCAGCAGTTACAGGAGGAACGGGGTCTACGAGCAGTACTTC

d_call: NA
v_call: TRBV7-3
clone_size: many
j_call: TRBJ2-6
cdr3_aa: CASSSPGGISGANVLTF
cdr3_nt: TGTGCCAGCAGCTCCCCTGGGGGGATCTCTGGGGCCAACGTCCTGACTTTC

d_call: NA
v_call: TRBV5-1
clone_size: many
j_call: TRBJ2-1
cdr3_aa: CASRDLPGRSYNEQFF
cdr3_nt: TGCGCCAGCAGAGACCTCCCGGGACGCTCCTACAATGAGCAGTTCTTC

d_call: NA
v_call: TRBV12-3/TRBV12-4
clone_size: NA
j_call: TRBJ2-1
cdr3_aa: CASSLGLSHEQFF
cdr3_nt: TGTGCCAGCAGTTTAGGGCTTTCCCATGAGCAGTTCTTC

d_call: NA
v_call: TRBV28
clone_size: many
j_call: TRBJ2-6
cdr3_aa: CASSLLYSGANVLTF
cdr3_nt: TGTGCCAGCAGTTTATTGTACTCTGGGGCCAACGTCCTGACTTTC

d_call: NA
v_call: TRBV20-1
clone_size: many
j_call: TRBJ2-5
cdr3_aa: CSARPPLEGAVQYF
cdr3_nt: TGCAGTGCTAGACCCCCCTTGGAAGGGGCCGTTCAGTACTTC

d_call: NA
v_call: TRBV5-1
clone_size: many
j_call: TRBJ2-7
cdr3_aa: CASSLEPGRTYEQYF
cdr3_nt: TGCGCCAGCAGCTTGGAACCAGGTAGAACCTACGAGCAGTACTTC

d_call: NA
v_call: TRBV3-1
clone_size: many
j_call: TRBJ2-5
cdr3_aa: CASSQEGRFQETQYF
cdr3_nt: TGTGCCAGCAGCCAAGAAGGCAGGTTCCAAGAGACCCAGTACTTC

d_call: NA
v_call: TRBV28
clone_size: many
j_call: TRBJ2-7
cdr3_aa: CASSWGAGRSYEQYF
cdr3_nt: TGTGCCAGCAGTTGGGGGGCAGGGAGGTCCTACGAGCAGTACTTC

d_call: TRBD1
v_call: TRBV7-2
clone_size: NA
j_call: TRBJ1-2
cdr3_aa: CASSLVRDRGQGGYTF
cdr3_nt: TGTGCCAGCAGCTTAGTCCGGGACAGGGGGCAGGGTGGCTACACCTTC

d_call: TRBD1
v_call: TRBV28
clone_size: many
j_call: TRBJ2-5
cdr3_aa: CASSDLDRAQETQYF
cdr3_nt: TGTGCCAGCAGTGACCTCGACAGGGCTCAAGAGACCCAGTACTTC

d_call: TRBD2
v_call: TRBV5-1
clone_size: many
j_call: TRBJ2-3
cdr3_aa: CASTSGGTATDTQYF
cdr3_nt: TGCGCCAGCACCTCGGGAGGGACTGCCACAGATACGCAGTATTTT

d_call: NA
v_call: TRBV7-6
clone_size: many
j_call: TRBJ2-2
cdr3_aa: CASRGKGSSNTGELFF
cdr3_nt: TGTGCCAGCAGGGGGAAAGGGTCTTCGAACACCGGGGAGCTGTTTTTT

d_call: NA
v_call: TRBV5-1
clone_size: many
j_call: TRBJ2-1
cdr3_aa: CASSPEVPPNEQFF
cdr3_nt: TGCGCCAGCAGCCCTGAAGTCCCCCCCAATGAGCAGTTCTTC

d_call: NA
v_call: TRBV29-1
clone_size: many
j_call: TRBJ2-1
cdr3_aa: CSVAPRGGGIDNEQFF
cdr3_nt: TGCAGCGTTGCCCCCCGTGGGGGCGGTATCGACAATGAGCAGTTCTTC

d_call: NA
v_call: TRBV7-9
clone_size: many
j_call: TRBJ2-1
cdr3_aa: CASSLVGGAGNEQFF
cdr3_nt: TGTGCCAGCAGCCTAGTTGGGGGAGCGGGTAATGAGCAGTTCTTC

d_call: TRBD2
v_call: TRBV5-6
clone_size: many
j_call: TRBJ2-1
cdr3_aa: CASSSPWGSGNYNEQFF
cdr3_nt: TGTGCCAGCAGCTCCCCCTGGGGTAGCGGGAACTACAATGAGCAGTTCTTC

d_call: NA
v_call: TRBV6-5
clone_size: many
j_call: TRBJ1-1
cdr3_aa: CASSYSRQNTEAFF
cdr3_nt: TGTGCCAGCAGTTACTCGAGACAGAACACTGAAGCTTTCTTT

d_call: TRBD1
v_call: TRBV20-1
clone_size: many
j_call: TRBJ2-5
cdr3_aa: CSALDRAETQYF
cdr3_nt: TGCAGTGCTCTCGACAGGGCGGAGACCCAGTACTTC

d_call: TRBD1
v_call: TRBV6-5
clone_size: many
j_call: TRBJ2-1
cdr3_aa: CASSQGVSREQFF
cdr3_nt: TGTGCCAGCAGTCAGGGGGTTAGCCGTGAGCAGTTCTTC

d_call: NA
v_call: TRBV12-3/TRBV12-4
clone_size: NA
j_call: TRBJ1-5
cdr3_aa: CASSFMDQPQHF
cdr3_nt: TGTGCCAGCAGTTTTATGGATCAGCCCCAGCATTTT

d_call: NA
v_call: TRBV20-1
clone_size: once
j_call: TRBJ2-7
cdr3_aa: CSARPRGGIGYEQYF
cdr3_nt: TGCAGTGCTAGACCTAGGGGGGGGATTGGCTACGAGCAGTACTTC

d_call: NA
v_call: TRBV5-8
clone_size: many
j_call: TRBJ1-1
cdr3_aa: CASSLAYRVNTEAFF
cdr3_nt: TGTGCCAGCAGCTTGGCCTACAGGGTGAACACTGAAGCTTTCTTT

d_call: NA
v_call: TRBV20-1
clone_size: medium-sized
j_call: TRBJ2-5
cdr3_aa: CSARRDFQETQYF
cdr3_nt: TGCAGTGCTAGAAGGGACTTCCAAGAGACCCAGTACTTC

d_call: NA
v_call: TRBV10-3
clone_size: NA
j_call: TRBJ2-1
cdr3_aa: CAIGLASSEQFF
cdr3_nt: TGTGCCATCGGGCTAGCGTCTAGTGAGCAGTTCTTC

d_call: NA
v_call: TRBV3-1
clone_size: many
j_call: TRBJ2-2
cdr3_aa: CASSQVRAGELFF
cdr3_nt: TGTGCCAGCAGCCAAGTGAGGGCCGGGGAGCTGTTTTTT

d_call: TRBD2
v_call: TRBV25-1
clone_size: many
j_call: TRBJ2-1
cdr3_aa: CASSASAGASSYNEQFF
cdr3_nt: TGTGCCAGCAGTGCTTCTGCGGGAGCGAGCTCCTACAATGAGCAGTTCTTC

d_call: NA
v_call: TRBV4-1
clone_size: NA
j_call: TRBJ2-7
cdr3_aa: CASSQYPSIGTRYEQYF
cdr3_nt: TGCGCCAGCAGCCAGTACCCCTCGATCGGCACGCGCTACGAGCAGTACTTC

d_call: TRBD2
v_call: TRBV19
clone_size: few
j_call: TRBJ2-7
cdr3_aa: CASRTLAAGVGEQYF
cdr3_nt: TGTGCCAGTAGGACTTTAGCAGCGGGAGTAGGAGAGCAGTACTTC

d_call: NA
v_call: TRBV18
clone_size: NA
j_call: TRBJ2-2
cdr3_aa: CASSPRMGDTGELFF
cdr3_nt: TGTGCCAGCTCACCCAGGATGGGCGACACCGGGGAGCTGTTTTTT

d_call: NA
v_call: TRBV28
clone_size: many
j_call: TRBJ2-3
cdr3_aa: CASSTQWDTQYF
cdr3_nt: TGTGCCAGCAGTACCCAGTGGGATACGCAGTATTTT

d_call: TRBD1
v_call: TRBV28
clone_size: many
j_call: TRBJ1-1
cdr3_aa: CASSLDRRMNTEAFF
cdr3_nt: TGTGCCAGCAGTTTGGACAGGAGGATGAACACTGAAGCTTTCTTT